This T cell receptor beta chain was profiled in a study of blood T cell repertoires in COVID-19. As for the study in general: Some COVID-19 samples were acute and others convalescent; all came from the United States, Italy and Spain.

Profiling relied on immunoSEQ multiplex PCR, and the TCRdb table lists in-frame clones only, not all of them. The sample records 85,000 to 130,000 clones, roughly 88% being singletons. This CDR3 is built from 14 residues. Germline V gives CDR1 MDHEN, CDR2 SYDVKM. Trimming stripped 8 bases from V and 4 bases from J, with 18 bases between. The TCR sequence derives from a woman aged 55-75 years with acute or convalescent COVID-19. Sample: peripheral blood. V and J are TRBV28 and TRBJ2-7; no firm D call. The CDR3 loop is CASSPPAAIYEQYF. The CDR3, as DNA: TGTGCCAGCTCTCCCCCTGCGGCCATATACGAGCAGTACTTC.